This T cell receptor beta chain came from a study of blood T cell repertoires in COVID-19. Overall study: Samples representing acute and convalescent COVID-19 were sourced from the United States, Italy and Spain. In each case, the material was cDNA or gDNA derived from T cells, B-cell-depleted T cells, or PBMCs.

The CDR3 has 15 residues. Germline CDR1 SNHLY, CDR2 FYNNEI. Unmatched junction bases numbered 9, after V lost 8 bases and J lost 7 bases. In the authors' methods: Amplifying reference gene primers gave estimates of nucleated cell counts. The method was immunoSEQ multiplex PCR; TCRdb's version includes in-frame clones alone and lacks a portion of them. From that table come the V and J calls and clone size; the DNA was used to work out D and trimming. The top ten hold approximately 4.9% of the sample, which has 150,000 or so clones, about nine tenths seen once. Enrolment of Seattle patients took place during active infection, and they were followed longitudinally.

Sequencing used peripheral blood. This sequence originates from a man aged 30 to 45 with COVID-19, enrolled during active disease. The V gene is TRBV2, the J gene TRBJ2-2; TRBD1 matches 11 bases. DNA for the CDR3: TGTGCCAGCGGCCGGGACAGGGGGACGGGCGGGGAGCTGTTTTTT. It encodes CASGRDRGTGGELFF.